The present entry profiles one T cell receptor (beta chain) with its context. Its matching antigen is unknown. Researchers used the Oncomine TCR Beta short-read assay to sequence DNA from cultured CD4+ T cells. TCRdb itself ran the PCR reads through MiXCR, one entry per CDR3 protein. This sample yields roughly 25,000 distinct CDR3 sequences, of which 58% are seen a single time; 2.8% belongs to the top ten. The treatment is: roughly ten-day PBMC culture with coronavirus spike peptide pools or control peptides (ViraFEST assay). With peptide pools, ViraFEST first expanded antigen-specific T cells and afterwards sequenced their TCRs. Positive tests by PCR, dated March to December 2020, predated US Alpha, Beta and Delta variants. IL-2 at 10 IU/ml and peptide pools at 8.5 to 10 ug/ml were added to PBMCs cultured at a few million per well. The data stem from a study of vaccination and CD4 T cells after COVID-19. Overall study: Control cultures were supplied with a CEFX pool, an HIV-1 Nef pool, or no peptide at all.

There are 14 residues in the CDR3. J lost 1 base, V lost 5 bases, and 4 bases had no gene match. CDR1 SGHTA and CDR2 FQGNSA come from the germline V gene. This receptor was obtained from a human donor who had recovered from COVID-19. The sample comprised CD4+ T cells from blood, cultured in vitro. V is TRBV7-2 and J is TRBJ1-2; the match to TRBD1 covers 7 bases. Here the CDR3 reads CASSRDSGNYGYTF. The DNA of the CDR3 is TGTGCCAGCAGCCGGGACAGCGGTAACTATGGCTACACCTTC.